The 31 T cell receptor beta chains listed next were all sequenced from one sample in a study of CD8 T cells in ankylosing spondylitis. Study outcomes and limitations: A motif of 8 or 9 highly homologous TCR beta variants was seen as apparently characteristic of ankylosing spondylitis blood.

These receptors are not linked to any known antigen. TCRdb fed the 5' RACE reads into MiXCR, producing one record per CDR3 protein. Here the sample spans roughly 300,000 distinct CDR3 sequences, 6.5% to 10% being singletons. Sequencing was carried out using blood, either unsorted or a sorted T cell fraction (not recorded which). These receptors all come from a male donor with ankylosing spondylitis.

This clonotype was counted between two and nine times. V usage is TRBV29-1 and J usage is TRBJ1-5; D possibly corresponds to TRBD1 (5 bases). The germline CDR1 and CDR2 sequences are SQVTM and ANQGSEA. Trimming cost V 2 bases and J 5 bases, with 10 bases left between them. The CDR3 contains 13 residues. CDR3 residues: CSVEMSGDQPQHF. Here the CDR3 DNA reads TGCAGCGTTGAAATGTCGGGGGATCAGCCCCAGCATTTT. The full variable domain, completed using reference TRBV29-1 and TRBJ1-5, is SAVISQKPSRDICQRGTSLTIQCQVDSQVTMMFWYRQQPGQSLTLIATANQGSEATYESGFVIDKFPISRPNLTFSTLTVSNMSPEDSSIYLCSVEMSGDQPQHFGDGTRLSIL.

A few counts support this clonotype. The rearrangement links TRBV4-3 to TRBJ2-1; D is unresolved. The length of the CDR3 is 17 residues. Trimming left V 0 bases short and J 0 bases short, with 12 bases between. Germline V gene data show CDR1 as LGHNA and CDR2 as YSLEER. In nucleotides, the CDR3 is TGCGCCAGCAGCCAAGACCGTGGCTTCAGCTCCTACAATGAGCAGTTCTTC. Its protein is CASSQDRGFSSYNEQFF.

This clonotype was observed at least ten times. The chain has TRBV3-1 and TRBJ2-5; TRBD2 is a possible D gene (6 bases). V lost 0 bases and J 2 bases, leaving 10 bases between the germline ends. Looked up from germline, CDR1 is LGHDT and CDR2 is YNNKEL (reference sequence). The CDR3 spans 15 residues. DNA of the CDR3: TGTGCCAGCAGCCAAGATCGCGGACTACAAGAGACCCAGTACTTC. Protein product: CASSQDRGLQETQYF.

The chain employs TRBV7-9 and TRBJ2-1; 7 nucleotides agree with TRBD2. Germline lookup yields CDR1 SEHNR and CDR2 FQNEAQ (reference sequence). The length of the CDR3 is 14 residues. V gave up 5 bases and J gave up 2 bases; unmatched junction bases: 3. The CDR3 region is CASSRGTTYNEQFF. The CDR3, as DNA: TGTGCCAGCAGCCGTGGGACTACCTACAATGAGCAGTTCTTC.

A word on this clonotype: The junction and the germline gene differ at one end; a read error may be behind it. J is TRBJ1-1 and V is TRBV3-1; D is perhaps TRBD1 (6 bases). CDR3 size: 16 residues. Germline-derived CDR1 and CDR2 are LGHDT and YNNKEL (reference sequence). The CDR3 DNA sequence: TGTGCCAGCAGCCAAGGGTCCGGGACACAAAACACTGTAGCTTTCTTT. Its protein is CASSQGSGTQNTVAFF. The variable domain in full, completed from reference TRBV3-1 and TRBJ1-1, reads DTAVSQTPKYLVTQMGNDKSIKCEQNLGHDTMYWYKQDSKKFLKIMFSYNNKELIINETVPNRFSPKSPDKAHLNLHINSLELGDSAVYFCASSQGSGTQNTVAFFGQGTRLTVV.

This clonotype showed up many times. The gene calls are TRBV6-1 and TRBJ1-3, with D possibly matching TRBD1 (5 bases). The germline gives CDR1 MNHNS, CDR2 SASEGT. This CDR3 spans 17 amino acids. Between the trimmed V and J ends, which lost 3 bases and 2 bases, there was a span of 17 bases. The DNA for the CDR3 is TGTGCCAGCAGTGATACCGGGACGGGGCCTGCTGGAAACACCATATATTTT. Protein: CASSDTGTGPAGNTIYF.

This clonotype was recorded many times. The rearrangement joins TRBV20-1 to TRBJ2-7, with D unclear. Germline CDR1 and CDR2: DFQATT and SNEGSKA (reference sequence). The CDR3 is 14 residues long. Trimming cost V 1 base and J 1 base, with 11 bases left between them. The CDR3 nucleotides read TGCAGTGCTAGAGGGGGTTTAGGGTCCTACGAGCAGTACTTC. This sequence encodes CSARGGLGSYEQYF.

The chain has TRBV7-2 and TRBJ1-5; D call uncertain. Germline lookup yields CDR1 SGHTA and CDR2 FQGNSA. The CDR3 runs to 13 residues. V was trimmed by 1 base and J by 4 bases, leaving 5 bases between them. This CDR3 is CASSLGLNQPQHF. CDR3 DNA sequence: TGTGCCAGCAGCTTAGGGTTAAATCAGCCCCAGCATTTT. Based on the CDR3 plus reference TRBV7-2 and TRBJ1-5, the full variable domain is GAGVSQSPSNKVTEKGKDVELRCDPISGHTALYWYRQSLGQGLEFLIYFQGNSAPDKSGLPSDRFSAERTGGSVSTLTIQRTQQEDSAVYLCASSLGLNQPQHFGDGTRLSIL.

This clonotype showed up just a few times. The V gene is TRBV3-1, the J gene TRBJ1-3, with D uncertain. This CDR3 is built from 13 residues. CDR1 and CDR2 from the germline V gene are LGHDT and YNNKEL (reference sequence). The germline V and J ends were trimmed by 5 bases and 4 bases, with 9 bases remaining between them. Written as DNA, the CDR3 is TGTGCCAGCAGCAGGACCACGGGAAACACCATATATTTT. Its protein is CASSRTTGNTIYF.

In its sample, this clonotype was seen many times. The J gene is TRBJ2-3, the V gene TRBV10-3; a weak D match, TRBD2 (5 bases). The germline V and J ends were trimmed by 0 bases and 0 bases, with 16 bases remaining between them. CDR1 and CDR2 from the germline V gene are ENHRY and SYGVKD. This CDR3 has 18 residues. CDR3 amino acids: CAISESSRGSSSTDTQYF. Here the CDR3 DNA reads TGTGCCATCAGTGAGTCGAGTCGGGGATCTTCTAGCACAGATACGCAGTATTTT.

This clonotype has only a few counts. V gene TRBV7-2 combines with J gene TRBJ2-1; the D gene is possibly TRBD2 (6 bases). The CDR3 is made up of 15 amino acids. V was shortened by 1 base and J by 2 bases, with 9 bases between the two germline ends. Germline CDR1 SGHTA, CDR2 FQGNSA. Here the CDR3 reads CASSLDSGAYNEQFF. In DNA form, the CDR3 reads TGTGCCAGCAGCTTAGACTCGGGGGCCTACAATGAGCAGTTCTTC.

This clonotype was seen many times. CDR3 loop: CASSFYLGSGANVLTF. The CDR3 DNA sequence: TGTGCCAGCAGCTTTTACCTAGGCTCTGGGGCCAACGTCCTGACTTTC. The chain links TRBV7-9 to TRBJ2-6; D gene ambiguous. With 3 bases removed from V and 0 bases from J, the gap between germline ends came to 9 bases. CDR1 SEHNR and CDR2 FQNEAQ come from the germline V gene (reference sequence). This CDR3 is 16 amino acids long. Looking up the rest from reference TRBV7-9 and TRBJ2-6 gives the full variable domain: DTGVSQNPRHKITKRGQNVTFRCDPISEHNRLYWYRQTLGQGPEFLTYFQNEAQLEKSRLLSDRFSAERPKGSFSTLEIQRTEQGDSAMYLCASSFYLGSGANVLTFGAGSRLTVL.

The CDR3 here is CASSDSPENTGELFF. CDR3 bases: TGTGCCAGCAGTGACTCACCGGAAAACACCGGGGAGCTGTTTTTT. This rearrangement joins TRBV6-4 to TRBJ2-2, with D uncertain. The CDR3 consists of 15 residues. The V and J ends lost 0 bases and 2 bases respectively, with 7 bases between them. Germline-derived CDR1 and CDR2 are MRHNA and SNTAGT.

In this sample, this clonotype turned up many times. This chain uses TRBV5-1 with TRBJ1-2; D not certain. The CDR3 is 14 residues long. Trimming removed 4 bases at V and 4 bases at J, with 14 bases between. Germline CDR1 is SGHRS and CDR2 is YFSETQ. The CDR3 protein is CASSTAVGPYGYTF. The CDR3 coding sequence is TGCGCCAGCAGCACGGCAGTCGGGCCCTATGGCTACACCTTC.

The chain employs TRBV15 and TRBJ2-5, with D perhaps TRBD2 (5 bases). This CDR3 has 14 amino acids. Trimming stripped 0 bases from V and 3 bases from J, with 8 bases between. Germline V CDR1 and CDR2: LNHNV, YYDKDF (reference sequence). The CDR3 nucleotides read TGTGCCACCAGCAGAGAAGCGGTCGAAGAGACCCAGTACTTC. Translated: CATSREAVEETQYF.

This clonotype was counted only a few times. This chain connects TRBV12-3 or TRBV12-4 to TRBJ2-6; tentative D call: TRBD2 (7 bases). The CDR3 consists of 17 residues. Deletions cut 5 bases from V and 10 bases from J, with 24 bases between. CDR3: CASSPLPGGGGGNVLTF. The CDR3 DNA sequence: TGTGCCAGCAGTCCGCTCCCCGGAGGAGGGGGGGGAAACGTCCTGACTTTC.

This chain joins TRBV9 and TRBJ2-1; a possible D gene is TRBD2 (6 bases). This CDR3 contains 15 residues. Germline CDR1 SGDLS, CDR2 YYNGEE. The V gene lost 3 bases and the J gene lost 4 bases, with 14 bases spanning the gap. The CDR3, as DNA: TGTGCCAGCAGCGCGCCGGGAGTGATATACAATGAGCAGTTCTTC. This codes for CASSAPGVIYNEQFF.

V usage is TRBV10-3 and J usage is TRBJ2-2, with a possible D match to TRBD1 (6 bases). Germline CDR1 and CDR2: ENHRY and SYGVKD. There are 16 residues in the CDR3. Deletions cut 3 bases from V and 5 bases from J, with 16 bases between. CDR3 in amino acids: CAISDPNRAVTGELFF. CDR3 nucleotide sequence: TGTGCCATCAGTGACCCGAACAGGGCAGTGACCGGGGAGCTGTTTTTT.

V gene TRBV20-1 combines with J gene TRBJ1-4, with TRBD1 matching 9 bases. CDR3 size: 13 residues. With 6 bases clipped from V and 5 bases from J, the junction kept 4 bases outside the gene matches. In germline, CDR1 is DFQATT, CDR2 SNEGSKA (reference sequence). The CDR3 reads CSAAGTGNEKLFF. Written as DNA, the CDR3 is TGCAGTGCAGCCGGGACAGGGAATGAAAAACTGTTTTTT.

This clonotype has a count of ten or more. The rearrangement joins TRBV10-2 to TRBJ1-2; 7 bases are shared with TRBD1. The CDR3 is 15 amino acids. V trimming: 5 bases; J trimming: 7 bases; junction bases outside the gene matches: 13. Germline lookup yields CDR1 WSHSY and CDR2 SAAADI. CDR3 amino acids: CASSTPTGRFSGYTF. For the CDR3, the DNA is TGCGCCAGCAGTACCCCGACAGGGAGGTTTTCTGGCTACACCTTC.

This clonotype was seen a handful of times. Likely a read error: the CDR3 ends without its conserved phenylalanine or tryptophan. The limits of the CDR3 on the DNA are not certain, so only TCRdb's listed CDR3 is given. The chain employs TRBV7-6 and TRBJ2-5; the tabulated D call, TRBD2, remains unverified against the DNA. From its first to its last residue, the CDR3 has 12 amino acids. CDR1 is SGHVS and CDR2 is FNYEAQ in the germline V gene. The CDR3 spells CASSISVDKRTV.

This clonotype was detected many times. V is TRBV28 and J is TRBJ2-6; D gene unclear. The CDR3 sequence is 15 residues long. Germline V gene lookup returns CDR1 MDHEN and CDR2 SYDVKM. Trimming left V 5 bases short and J 1 base short, with 9 bases between. The CDR3 DNA reads as TGTGCCAGCAGTGACGTCCCATCTGGGGCCAACGTCCTGACTTTC. Translating it yields CASSDVPSGANVLTF.

The J gene is TRBJ2-1, the V gene TRBV27, with 9 bases that match TRBD1. This CDR3 spans 14 amino acids. The V segment lost 6 bases and the J segment 6 bases; nucleotides outside the gene matches: 6. CDR1 is MNHEY and CDR2 is SMNVEV in the germline V gene (reference sequence). The CDR3 region is CASRGDRVGNEQFF. As DNA, the CDR3 is TGTGCCAGCAGGGGGGACAGGGTGGGCAATGAGCAGTTCTTC.

The genes are TRBV28 and TRBJ2-3, with TRBD1 matching 7 bases. The CDR3 is 14 amino acids. CDR1 is MDHEN and CDR2 is SYDVKM in the germline V gene. Trimming removed 6 bases from V and 2 bases from J; junction bases left unmatched: 5. The CDR3 spells CASRDRSVTDTQYF. The CDR3 DNA is TGTGCCAGCAGGGACAGGAGTGTCACAGATACGCAGTATTTT. The whole variable domain, remainder taken from reference TRBV28 and TRBJ2-3, is DVKVTQSSRYLVKRTGEKVFLECVQDMDHENMFWYRQDPGLGLRLIYFSYDVKMKEKGDIPEGYSVSREKKERFSLILESASTNQTSMYLCASRDRSVTDTQYFGPGTRLTVL.

V gene TRBV6-2 or TRBV6-3 combines with J gene TRBJ2-3, with 10 positions matching TRBD2. Germline CDR1 is MNHEY and CDR2 is SVGEGT. V trimming: 2 bases; J trimming: 5 bases; junction bases outside the gene matches: 10. This CDR3 region has 17 residues. CDR3 nucleotides: TGTGCCAGCAGTTACCGTCTAGCGGGAGAGTTTGGAGATACGCAGTATTTT. Translation: CASSYRLAGEFGDTQYF.

This clonotype has only a few counts. This chain uses TRBV7-9 with TRBJ2-7; D is unresolved. Germline CDR1 reads SEHNR; CDR2 reads FQNEAQ (reference sequence). The CDR3 runs to 13 residues. V was clipped by 1 base and J by 8 bases, with 12 bases between them. The CDR3 nucleotides read TGTGCCAGCAGCTTAGGATGGGCTTCCAAGCAGTACTTC. The encoded protein is CASSLGWASKQYF.

V usage is TRBV7-2 and J usage is TRBJ2-1; D is unclear. There are 14 residues in the CDR3. Germline CDR1 and CDR2: SGHTA and FQGNSA. The V end lost 1 base, the J end lost 2 bases, and 6 bases lay between the germline ends. Here the CDR3 reads CASSLVSPYNEQFF. The CDR3 DNA sequence: TGTGCCAGCAGCTTAGTTTCGCCCTACAATGAGCAGTTCTTC. Full variable domain (missing parts from reference TRBV7-2 and TRBJ2-1): GAGVSQSPSNKVTEKGKDVELRCDPISGHTALYWYRQSLGQGLEFLIYFQGNSAPDKSGLPSDRFSAERTGGSVSTLTIQRTQQEDSAVYLCASSLVSPYNEQFFGPGTRLTVL.

This clonotype has only a few counts. This sequence joins TRBV11-3 and TRBJ2-1; possible D gene TRBD2, 6 bases. The ends were cut back, 2 bases at V and 6 bases at J, with 17 bases in the middle. The CDR3 runs to 16 residues. CDR1 and CDR2 from the germline V gene are SGHNT and YENEEA. This CDR3 reads CASSLIAPGGGNEQFF. DNA for the CDR3: TGTGCCAGCAGCTTAATAGCGCCCGGGGGTGGCAATGAGCAGTTCTTC.

This clonotype was recorded a few times. J is TRBJ2-1 and V is TRBV12-3 or TRBV12-4, with 12 nucleotides matching TRBD2. The CDR3 covers 15 residues. V was pared by 6 bases and J by 5 bases, with 5 bases of the junction left unmatched. CDR3 sequence reads: CASSHGLAGHNEQFF. As DNA, the CDR3 is TGTGCCAGCAGCCATGGACTAGCGGGACACAATGAGCAGTTCTTC.

This rearrangement joins TRBV7-2 to TRBJ2-1, with 7 bases identical to TRBD1. Germline CDR1 and CDR2: SGHTA and FQGNSA. J lost 2 bases, V lost 1 base, and 5 bases had no gene match. CDR3 size: 16 residues. The DNA of the CDR3 is TGTGCCAGCAGCTTAGGTCCAGGGGGACCCTACAATGAGCAGTTCTTC. This translates into CASSLGPGGPYNEQFF. Filled out from reference TRBV7-2 and TRBJ2-1, the complete variable domain reads GAGVSQSPSNKVTEKGKDVELRCDPISGHTALYWYRQSLGQGLEFLIYFQGNSAPDKSGLPSDRFSAERTGGSVSTLTIQRTQQEDSAVYLCASSLGPGGPYNEQFFGPGTRLTVL.

The V call is TRBV6-5, the J call TRBJ2-5; TRBD2 aligns across 8 bases. The CDR3 length is 17 residues. The germline V gene encodes CDR1 MNHEY and CDR2 SVGAGI. Trimming cost V 4 bases and J 4 bases; bases outside gene matches: 14. Here the CDR3 DNA reads TGTGCCAGCAGTTCCCTACTTAGCGGGACCAGGGGAGAGACCCAGTACTTC. It codes for CASSSLLSGTRGETQYF.